This T cell receptor (beta chain) was sequenced during a study of shared clonotypes between healthy human individuals (dated by TCRdb to 2018 to 2021). With regard to the full study: The cohort included a few men and a couple of women between 18 and 49 years of age. To increase sequencing depth and limit assay-specific biases, TCR repertoire library preparation and sequencing were carried out by different laboratories using diverse techniques. To estimate repertoire size and how much clonotype sharing occurs between individuals, the study deeply sequenced the blood TCR repertoires of five healthy adults. Per donor, three plates each were used for CD4 naive and CD4 memory, two for CD8 naive, and one for CD8 memory. Per donor, leukapheresis produced somewhere between about 0.94 and 9.5 billion PBMCs. What the study reported, not specific to this receptor: Pairwise subsampling led to the expectation that sequencing depth would affect the degree of clonotype sharing among donors. Even with the large sequencing depth, rarefaction of the sorted-subset datasets indicated that sequencing was incomplete. Sampling was restricted to blood, and TCR repertoires in tissue are likely to differ from TCR repertoires in blood. Compared with non-shared clonotypes, clonotypes shared by all four sorted-subset donors had higher generation probabilities. Larger estimated clonotype richness was generally found for naive subsets than for memory subsets. Across a few donors, approximately 4.9% of naive CD4, 3.5% of naive CD8, approximately 2.5% of memory CD4, and 0.4% of memory CD8 clonotypes were shared. Because the study included only a small number of donors, the genetic and exposure-history diversity represented was limited.

This clone turned up a few times. The antigen it binds to is not known. No qualities accompany the bases; no much larger clone lies one base away. Using the deep immunoSEQ assay, multiplex PCR amplified TCR CDR3 regions from genomic DNA. For each cell subset, the extracted genomic DNA was distributed evenly across all wells of several immunoSEQ 96-well plates, and each plate served as one replicate. For sorted subsets, each replicate PCR was loaded with about 0.2 ug genomic DNA, equivalent to some 27,000 T cell genomes. The purified libraries were quantified using a Qubit 3.0 fluorometer, sized with a Bioanalyzer 2100, and then quantified again using the KAPA Library Quantification kit. Every immunoSEQ 96-well plate was sequenced on a dedicated single-read 150-cycle Illumina NextSeq 550 flow cell. On the study's bioinformatics: Because the immunoSEQ output held only junctional sequences and lacked quality scores, the filtering could not match the filtering applied to full-length reads. To assign V/J genes and CDR3, sequences were annotated using PyIR, a Python wrapper for IgBLAST v1.9, with IMGT germline references. Reads were filtered out if the reads had weak V/J assignments (E-value above 1e-6), no CDR3, stop codons, out-of-frame junctions, or ambiguous translated residues. V3J clonotypes were defined as sequences sharing the same inferred V gene, J gene, and CDR3 amino acid sequence. Percentage overlap between repertoires was computed as shared unique clonotypes divided by the size of the smaller repertoire. RTK rarefaction, the Chao1 estimator, and Recon v2.1 estimates of unobserved clonotypes were used to assess repertoire richness. For all TCRbeta clonotypes obtained by the gDNA method from a handful of donors, generation probabilities were computed with OLGA. TCRdb provides this immuneACCESS table in a form limited to in-frame rearrangements. Some clones are lacking; in checked studies, under half of them reflect an unresolved V gene, and why the rest are absent is not known. That table is the source of V, J and clone size, and D and trimming were worked out from the DNA. The sample table shows about 660,000 clones, and around 67% are seen once. Of the sample, around 1.6% is held by the ten largest clones.

V is pared back by 3 bases and J by 0 bases, with 6 bases lying between the germline termini. CDR1 and CDR2 are drawn from the germline V gene (reference sequence): SEHNR, FQNEAQ. The CDR3 starts with the cysteine, ends with the phenylalanine, and has 14 residues. Only CDR3 DNA remains: 42 bases, in frame from the first base. Healthy HIV-negative adults with no recently reported acute infections or vaccinations were included as donors. Every donor was a Caucasian adult residing in Nashville, Tennessee, USA. Magnetic negative selection was used to enrich CD4+ T cells, after which naive cells were positively selected on CD45RA and the negative fraction became the memory subset. After blood collection by leukapheresis, PBMCs were isolated using Ficoll-Histopaque density gradient centrifugation and then cryopreserved in the vapor phase of liquid nitrogen. Purity and quantity of every magnetically sorted T cell population were checked by analytical flow cytometry. Genomic DNA was isolated from every sorted fraction and measured by UV absorbance on a Nanodrop 2000c.

The rearranged chain carries TRBV7-9 and TRBJ2-1; the D gene lacks a confident call. Sequenced material: memory CD4+ T cells sorted from blood. What the cell subset or site label conveys for this sample: CD45RA-negative fraction. This receptor was identified in a woman in her thirties in good health. The CDR3 amino acid sequence is: CASSLTSSYNEQFF. The nucleotides read TGTGCCAGCAGCTTGACCAGCTCCTACAATGAGCAGTTCTTC. Where the CDR3 stops, the reference TRBV7-9 and TRBJ2-1 genes take over; the full variable domain is DTGVSQNPRHKITKRGQNVTFRCDPISEHNRLYWYRQTLGQGPEFLTYFQNEAQLEKSRLLSDRFSAERPKGSFSTLEIQRTEQGDSAMYLCASSLTSSYNEQFFGPGTRLTVL.